This TCR beta chain was retrieved from a study of human CD4 T cells and Enterobacteriaceae. The memory gate held CD4+ cells that were not CD45RA+CCR7+CD95- naive cells, over 95% pure. Sorted cells lacked CD8+, CD14+, CD16+, CD56+, CD19+ and CD25-bright cells. Assay: immunoSEQ multiplex PCR; the TCRdb copy retains only in-frame clones and omits some. The sample comprises about 29,000 clones, 70% to 90% of which are singletons, and 0.9% to 1% rests with the top ten. The CDR3 totals 17 residues. Germline loops: CDR1 LNHDA, CDR2 SQIVND (reference sequence). Germline trimming cut 5 bases from V and 0 bases from J; bases unmatched to any gene: 5.

Sequenced input: memory CD4+ T cells from blood. The chain couples TRBV19 to TRBJ2-6; 9 bases match TRBD2. This TCR came from a human donor in good health. In nucleotides, the CDR3 is TGTGCCAGTAGTGCTAGCGGGGCGTCCTCTGGGGCCAACGTCCTGACTTTC. It codes for CASSASGASSGANVLTF.